These T cell receptor beta chains were read from a single sample in a study of blood T cell repertoires in COVID-19. Method: immunoSEQ multiplex PCR; TCRdb's copy keeps in-frame clones and lacks some. The sample holds fewer than 350,000 clones, about nine tenths seen once. The sequenced material came from PBMCs or T cells enriched from blood (not recorded which). The source of these receptors is a man in his sixties who had recovered from COVID-19. Each CDR3 is given with its conserved first and last residue. A D gene is named only where the DNA matches it firmly. Clone size is not always given. Where it is, it says once, few, many or a class for expanded clones.

v_call: TRBV7-8
d_call: NA
clone_size: NA
j_call: TRBJ1-1
cdr3_nt: TGTGCCAGCAGCTTTACAGGGAGAACTGAAGCTTTCTTT
cdr3_aa: CASSFTGRTEAFF

v_call: TRBV7-2
d_call: NA
clone_size: NA
j_call: TRBJ2-4
cdr3_nt: TGTGCCAGCAGTTTGGGTGGTGCGGGAAACATTCAGTACTTC
cdr3_aa: CASSLGGAGNIQYF

v_call: TRBV7-7
d_call: NA
clone_size: NA
j_call: TRBJ2-3
cdr3_nt: TGTGCTAGCAGTCCCGGGACTCTGAGCACAGATACGCAGTATTTT
cdr3_aa: CASSPGTLSTDTQYF

v_call: TRBV5-1
d_call: NA
clone_size: NA
j_call: TRBJ2-5
cdr3_nt: TGCGCCAGCAGCTTGGGTTCGATGGGGGGCCAAGAGACCCAGTACTTC
cdr3_aa: CASSLGSMGGQETQYF

v_call: TRBV5-1
d_call: NA
clone_size: NA
j_call: TRBJ1-6
cdr3_nt: TGCGCCAGCAGAATTGGTGCGGGGGAGGAATCACCCCTCCACTTT
cdr3_aa: CASRIGAGEESPLHF

v_call: TRBV5-4
d_call: NA
clone_size: NA
j_call: TRBJ2-3
cdr3_nt: TGTGCCAGCAGCCCGAACGGGGGACTCGCCTCAGATACGCAGTATTTT
cdr3_aa: CASSPNGGLASDTQYF

v_call: TRBV28
d_call: TRBD1
clone_size: few
j_call: TRBJ2-7
cdr3_nt: TGTGCCAGCCGTCCACCCACAAGGGGCCGGGACAGATGGGACTACGAGCAGTACTTC
cdr3_aa: CASRPPTRGRDRWDYEQYF

v_call: TRBV28
d_call: TRBD2
clone_size: NA
j_call: TRBJ2-7
cdr3_nt: TGTGCCAGCAGTTCCCATGGGACTAGCGGAGACGAGCAGTACTTC
cdr3_aa: CASSSHGTSGDEQYF

v_call: TRBV5-4
d_call: TRBD2
clone_size: NA
j_call: TRBJ2-3
cdr3_nt: TGTGCCAGCAGCTCGGCTAGCGGGAGTGCAGATACGCAGTATTTT
cdr3_aa: CASSSASGSADTQYF

v_call: TRBV9
d_call: NA
clone_size: NA
j_call: TRBJ2-3
cdr3_nt: TGTGCCAGCAGTGTAAGGGCGGGCCGCACAGATACGCAGTATTTT
cdr3_aa: CASSVRAGRTDTQYF

v_call: TRBV6-5
d_call: TRBD1
clone_size: NA
j_call: TRBJ1-6
cdr3_nt: TGTGCCAGCAGCAACAGGGGCGCAGGCTCACCCCTCCACTTT
cdr3_aa: CASSNRGAGSPLHF

v_call: TRBV7-9
d_call: NA
clone_size: NA
j_call: TRBJ2-2
cdr3_nt: TGTGCCAGCGGGACAGGGGAGCTGTTTTTT
cdr3_aa: CASGTGELFF

v_call: TRBV24-1
d_call: NA
clone_size: NA
j_call: TRBJ2-3
cdr3_nt: TGTGCCACCAGTGAGCGGATTGGTTTCGGCGGTTTGGATACGCAGTATTTT
cdr3_aa: CATSERIGFGGLDTQYF

v_call: TRBV4-1
d_call: NA
clone_size: NA
j_call: TRBJ1-2
cdr3_nt: TGCGCCAGCAGCCTACCGACAGGAGCTAGCTATGGCTACACCTTC
cdr3_aa: CASSLPTGASYGYTF

v_call: TRBV27
d_call: NA
clone_size: NA
j_call: TRBJ1-5
cdr3_nt: TGTGCCAGCAGTTTATCGTCGCAGGGTTGGCAGCCCCAGCATTTT
cdr3_aa: CASSLSSQGWQPQHF

v_call: TRBV2
d_call: TRBD1
clone_size: NA
j_call: TRBJ2-7
cdr3_nt: TGTGCCAGCGGACGGGACAGGTCCTCCGAGCAGTACTTC
cdr3_aa: CASGRDRSSEQYF

v_call: TRBV6-5
d_call: TRBD1
clone_size: NA
j_call: TRBJ2-3
cdr3_nt: TGTGCCAGTAGGGACAGGGGGTTCACAGATACGCAGTATTTT
cdr3_aa: CASRDRGFTDTQYF

v_call: TRBV5-4
d_call: TRBD2
clone_size: NA
j_call: TRBJ2-1
cdr3_nt: TGTGCCAGCAGCAGCGCGGCTAGCGGGAAGTCCTACAATGAGCAGTTCTTC
cdr3_aa: CASSSAASGKSYNEQFF

v_call: TRBV7-2
d_call: NA
clone_size: NA
j_call: TRBJ2-1
cdr3_nt: TGTGCCAGCAGCCAAGGGTTGGGGGGGCTAGCCTACAATGAGCAGTTCTTC
cdr3_aa: CASSQGLGGLAYNEQFF

v_call: TRBV11-2
d_call: TRBD2
clone_size: NA
j_call: TRBJ2-7
cdr3_nt: TGTGCCAGCAGCCCGGCTAGCGGTAGCTACGAGCAGTACTTC
cdr3_aa: CASSPASGSYEQYF